This record concerns one T cell receptor (beta chain) sequence. Cohort 3 donors counted as recovered after two negative PCRs, clearance, or resolved symptoms. The data were taken from a study of blood T cell repertoires in COVID-19. In the source study's methods: The authors estimated nucleated cell counts from reference gene primer amplification. This table comes from immunoSEQ multiplex PCR, and its TCRdb copy is limited to in-frame clones, with some not included. V, J and clone size derive from that table, while D and trimming were established from the DNA sequence. The data contain 100,000 to 150,000 clones, around nine tenths of them singletons. The sample was PBMCs or T cells enriched from blood (not recorded which). The receptor comes from a woman between 50 and 59 years old who had recovered from COVID-19.

The CDR3 nucleotides are TGTGCCAGCAGCGTATTTTCACCCGCGAGGGGCTACACCTTC. Its protein is CASSVFSPARGYTF. V is TRBV9 and J is TRBJ1-2; D not certain. The germline V and J ends were trimmed by 1 base and 8 bases, with 15 bases remaining between them. This CDR3 is built from 14 residues. Germline V gene sequence: CDR1 SGDLS, CDR2 YYNGEE.